This T cell receptor (beta chain) was found in a study of T cell repertoires in cytomegalovirus infection. The junction had 8 bases not matched to a gene; V was cut back by 5 bases and J by 11 bases. CDR1 is SGHNT, CDR2 YENEEA, per germline. The CDR3 length is 13 residues. TCRdb passed the reads through MiXCR, listing each CDR3 protein once. This repertoire shows approximately 350,000 distinct CDR3 sequences, around a third found once; its top ten account for approximately 15%. In its sample, this clonotype was seen once. Its antigen is still unknown. The clonotype originates from a human donor in good health (CMV status not recorded). Some clones in this sample may be carry-over from other donors' samples. The specimen comprised cultured PBMCs, sampled from culture after CMV antigen stimulation. The gene calls are TRBV11-3 and TRBJ1-1, with 10 nucleotides matching TRBD1. The CDR3 is CASSPGTGARAFF. The CDR3 region has the DNA TGTGCCAGCAGCCCCGGGACAGGGGCTCGGGCTTTCTTT.